Below, 17 T cell receptor beta chains from the same sample are listed, as sequenced in a study of cytomegalovirus exposure and HLA in healthy donors. Primers for the PCR totalled 60 Vbeta and 13 Jbeta. The assay was immunoSEQ multiplex PCR, and TCRdb's table has in-frame clones only and misses some. The repertoire has about 140,000 clones, 70% to 80% of them found once; the top ten carry around 1.5%. The specimen was PBMCs. These receptor sequences come from a female donor in good health and CMV-seronegative.

This clone is a singleton in its sample. The gene calls are TRBV13 and TRBJ2-7; 7 bases match TRBD2. The CDR3 has 14 amino acids. Germline lookup yields CDR1 PRHDT and CDR2 FYEKMQ (reference sequence). The V segment lost 4 bases and the J segment 4 bases; nucleotides outside the gene matches: 7. The CDR3 loop reads CASSSRTSDYEQYF. CDR3 in DNA: TGTGCCAGCAGCTCCAGGACTAGTGATTACGAGCAGTACTTC.

There are a few counts of this clone. CDR3 sequence (DNA): TGTGCCAGCAGTGAAGCGGGGGCAGGTCACACTGAAGCTTTCTTT. It yields the protein CASSEAGAGHTEAFF. This chain links TRBV6-1 with TRBJ1-1; a weak D match, TRBD1 (6 bases). With 0 bases removed from V and 3 bases from J, the gap between germline ends came to 11 bases. Germline CDR1 is MNHNS and CDR2 is SASEGT. This CDR3 region has 15 residues.

The CDR3 bases are TGTGCCAGCAGTACCGGGACAGGGGGCACTGAAGCTTTCTTT. This translates into CASSTGTGGTEAFF. J is TRBJ1-1 and V is TRBV28; 11 nucleotides agree with TRBD1. The V and J ends lost 5 bases and 4 bases, in that order; junction bases with no gene match: 3. Germline assignment: CDR1 MDHEN and CDR2 SYDVKM. The CDR3 is 14 residues long.

This sequence joins TRBV7-8 and TRBJ2-1, with 8 positions matching TRBD1. V was pared by 1 base and J by 7 bases, with 9 bases of the junction left unmatched. The CDR3 contains 16 residues. CDR1 SGHVS and CDR2 FQNEAQ come from the germline V gene. CDR3 region: CASSLVRQGATNEQFF. CDR3 in DNA: TGTGCCAGCAGCTTAGTACGCCAGGGGGCGACTAATGAGCAGTTCTTC.

This clone was detected only a few times. This chain links TRBV5-6 with TRBJ1-5; D gene ambiguous. The CDR3 length is 16 residues. Trimming stripped 5 bases from V and 6 bases from J, with 21 bases between. Per germline, CDR1 SGHDT and CDR2 YYEEEE. The CDR3 loop is CASSLDRGISGQPQHF. The CDR3 nucleotides read TGTGCCAGCAGTTTAGATAGAGGGATTTCGGGTCAGCCCCAGCATTTT.

This clone was observed a single time. The chain joins TRBV5-1 to TRBJ2-1, with no clear D. V was trimmed by 4 bases and J by 0 bases, leaving 11 bases between them. CDR1 SGHRS and CDR2 YFSETQ come from the germline V gene. This CDR3 comprises 15 residues. CDR3 residues: CASSRVVGSYNEQFF. The CDR3 DNA reads as TGCGCCAGCAGCCGGGTGGTAGGCTCCTACAATGAGCAGTTCTTC.

The chain is built from TRBV6-1 and TRBJ1-6, with 7 nucleotides matching TRBD1. V lost 3 bases to trimming and J lost 8 bases; unmatched junction nucleotides: 4. This CDR3 region has 14 residues. CDR1 MNHNS and CDR2 SASEGT come from the germline V gene. CDR3: CASSDRQGDSPLHF. CDR3 DNA: TGTGCCAGCAGTGATCGGCAGGGGGATTCACCCCTCCACTTT.

The chain combines TRBV9 with TRBJ2-7; 7 bases fit TRBD1. Per the germline V gene, CDR1 is SGDLS and CDR2 is YYNGEE. V lost 0 bases, J lost 6 bases, and 9 bases stayed unmatched. This CDR3 contains 15 residues. In DNA, the CDR3 is TGTGCCAGCAGCGTAGGCACAGGGGCAGTACGCGAGCAGTACTTC. Its translation: CASSVGTGAVREQYF.

J is TRBJ2-1 and V is TRBV7-2; D is unresolved. Trimming left V 1 base short and J 10 bases short, with 8 bases between. The length of the CDR3 is 12 residues. Germline V lookup: CDR1 SGHTA, CDR2 FQGNSA. Here the CDR3 reads CASSLGLVEQFF. The CDR3 nucleotides read TGTGCCAGCAGCTTAGGGCTAGTCGAGCAGTTCTTC.

The rearrangement uses TRBV4-1 and TRBJ1-1, with D maybe TRBD1 (5 bases). CDR1 and CDR2 (germline): MGHRA, YSYEKL. Deletions cut 1 base from V and 1 base from J, with 10 bases between. This CDR3 is 15 amino acids long. CDR3 bases: TGCGCCAGCAGCCAAGGTCGGCAGGGGAACACTGAAGCTTTCTTT. It yields the protein CASSQGRQGNTEAFF.

This clone appeared a few times. V and J are TRBV6-1 and TRBJ2-7; D may be TRBD1 (6 bases). This CDR3 is built from 13 residues. CDR1 MNHNS and CDR2 SASEGT come from the germline V gene. The CDR3 here is CAGAGRPSYEQYF. In nucleotides, the CDR3 is TGTGCGGGGGCTGGGCGACCATCCTACGAGCAGTACTTC.

The chain joins TRBV7-6 to TRBJ2-1; 12 bases match TRBD2. CDR1 and CDR2 from the germline V gene are SGHVS and FNYEAQ. With V trimmed by 1 base and J by 10 bases, 5 bases remained unmatched. The CDR3 length is 15 residues. CDR3: CASSLVASGGGEQFF. The CDR3 coding sequence is TGTGCCAGCAGCTTAGTAGCTAGCGGGGGGGGAGAGCAGTTCTTC.

V gene TRBV6-5 combines with J gene TRBJ2-7; 10 bases map to TRBD2. The CDR3 totals 15 residues. V lost 0 bases and J lost 7; bases outside the gene matches: 6. Germline CDR1 and CDR2: MNHEY and SVGAGI. The CDR3 loop reads CASSYSLAGVGEQYF. The CDR3 region has the DNA TGTGCCAGCAGTTACTCTCTAGCGGGAGTGGGAGAGCAGTACTTC.

The chain is built from TRBV7-2 and TRBJ2-1, with 9 bases aligning to TRBD2. The CDR3 totals 17 residues. The germline gives CDR1 SGHTA, CDR2 FQGNSA. V lost 3 bases and J lost 5; bases outside the gene matches: 11. The CDR3 reads CASSFSGTSSRNNEQFF. The CDR3 DNA sequence: TGTGCCAGCAGCTTTAGCGGGACTAGCAGCAGAAACAATGAGCAGTTCTTC. Full variable domain (remainder filled in from reference TRBV7-2 and TRBJ2-1): GAGVSQSPSNKVTEKGKDVELRCDPISGHTALYWYRQSLGQGLEFLIYFQGNSAPDKSGLPSDRFSAERTGGSVSTLTIQRTQQEDSAVYLCASSFSGTSSRNNEQFFGPGTRLTVL.

This chain joins TRBV18 and TRBJ1-1; D is possibly TRBD1 (6 bases). The length of the CDR3 is 14 residues. Looked up from germline, CDR1 is KGHSH and CDR2 is LQKENI. V shed 3 bases and J shed 1 base, with 9 bases lying between them. CDR3 residues: CASSPARGNTEAFF. The CDR3 bases are TGTGCCAGCTCACCGGCCAGGGGGAACACTGAAGCTTTCTTT.

In this sample, this clone turned up a few times. This rearrangement joins TRBV6-5 to TRBJ2-7; 8 nucleotides align to TRBD2. This CDR3 has 15 amino acids. Trimming removed 8 bases from V and 4 bases from J; junction bases left unmatched: 13. Per germline, CDR1 MNHEY and CDR2 SVGAGI. This CDR3 reads CASSPRGGLRYEQYF. CDR3 sequence (DNA): TGTGCCAGCTCCCCCCGGGGGGGATTACGTTACGAGCAGTACTTC.

V is TRBV28 and J is TRBJ2-5; 7 bases are shared with TRBD1. Trimming cost V 5 bases and J 3 bases; bases outside gene matches: 3. CDR3 size: 13 residues. Germline V CDR1 and CDR2: MDHEN, SYDVKM. CDR3 loop: CASSTGVKETQYF. The CDR3 nucleotides are TGTGCCAGCAGTACAGGGGTTAAAGAGACCCAGTACTTC. The full variable domain, its missing parts supplied by reference TRBV28 and TRBJ2-5, is DVKVTQSSRYLVKRTGEKVFLECVQDMDHENMFWYRQDPGLGLRLIYFSYDVKMKEKGDIPEGYSVSREKKERFSLILESASTNQTSMYLCASSTGVKETQYFGPGTRLLVL.